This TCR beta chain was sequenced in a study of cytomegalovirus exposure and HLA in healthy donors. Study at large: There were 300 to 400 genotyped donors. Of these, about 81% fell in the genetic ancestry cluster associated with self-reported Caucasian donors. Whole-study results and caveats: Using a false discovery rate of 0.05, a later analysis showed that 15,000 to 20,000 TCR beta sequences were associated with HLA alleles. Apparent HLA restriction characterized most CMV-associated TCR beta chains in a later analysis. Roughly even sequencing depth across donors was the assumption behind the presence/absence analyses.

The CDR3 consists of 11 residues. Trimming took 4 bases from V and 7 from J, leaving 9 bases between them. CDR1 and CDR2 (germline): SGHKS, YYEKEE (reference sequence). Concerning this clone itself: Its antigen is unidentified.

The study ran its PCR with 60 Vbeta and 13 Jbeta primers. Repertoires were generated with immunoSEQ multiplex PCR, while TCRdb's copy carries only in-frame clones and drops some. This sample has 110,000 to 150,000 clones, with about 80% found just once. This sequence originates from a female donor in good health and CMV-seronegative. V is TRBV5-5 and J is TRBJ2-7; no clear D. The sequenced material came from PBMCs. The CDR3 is CASSPHIEQYF. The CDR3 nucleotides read TGTGCCAGCAGCCCCCACATAGAGCAGTACTTC.